These 3 T cell receptor beta chains were all obtained from the same sample, sequenced in a study of cytomegalovirus exposure and HLA in healthy donors. Researchers ran the PCR with 60 Vbeta and 13 Jbeta primers. Assay: immunoSEQ multiplex PCR; the TCRdb copy retains only in-frame clones and omits some. Among almost 200,000 clones listed, 75% to 85% were seen once. The material sequenced was PBMCs. The receptors here all came from a male donor in good health and CMV-seropositive.

The V and J genes are TRBV6-1 and TRBJ2-1; no clear D gene. The V gene lost 5 bases and the J gene lost 4 bases, with 6 bases spanning the gap. CDR1 and CDR2 (germline): MNHNS, SASEGT. The CDR3 spans 12 residues. The chain's CDR3 is CASSPSYNEQFF. In DNA, the CDR3 is TGTGCCAGCAGTCCTTCTTACAATGAGCAGTTCTTC.

The chain recombines TRBV7-9 with TRBJ2-3, with TRBD2 as a possible D gene (7 bases). V was clipped by 2 bases and J by 1 base, with 13 bases between them. Germline V lookup: CDR1 SEHNR, CDR2 FQNEAQ (reference sequence). CDR3 length: 16 amino acids. CDR3 amino acids: CASSLLGGGRTDTQYF. CDR3 in DNA: TGTGCCAGCAGCTTATTGGGAGGGGGTCGCACAGATACGCAGTATTTT. The variable domain in full, completed from reference TRBV7-9 and TRBJ2-3, reads DTGVSQNPRHKITKRGQNVTFRCDPISEHNRLYWYRQTLGQGPEFLTYFQNEAQLEKSRLLSDRFSAERPKGSFSTLEIQRTEQGDSAMYLCASSLLGGGRTDTQYFGPGTRLTVL.

V gene TRBV9 combines with J gene TRBJ2-3, with 10 bases that match TRBD2. The CDR3 is 18 amino acids. Germline CDR1 reads SGDLS; CDR2 reads YYNGEE. V was pared by 4 bases and J by 0 bases, with 11 bases of the junction left unmatched. The CDR3 region is CASSSQRLAGASTDTQYF. As DNA, the CDR3 is TGTGCCAGCAGCTCCCAGCGGCTAGCGGGGGCCAGCACAGATACGCAGTATTTT.